This TCR beta chain came from a study of cytomegalovirus exposure and HLA in healthy donors. Germline V gene data show CDR1 as SNHLY and CDR2 as FYNNEI. V lost 4 bases and J lost 4, with 4 bases in between. This CDR3 has 11 residues. The PCR ran on 60 Vbeta and 13 Jbeta primers. The assay was immunoSEQ multiplex PCR, and TCRdb's table has in-frame clones only and misses some. The profile shows over 150,000 clones, approximately 77% of them singletons. Sequenced sample: PBMCs. The clonotype comes from a male donor in good health and CMV-seropositive. The V and J genes are TRBV2 and TRBJ1-1; D ambiguous. The CDR3 spells CASSAGTEAFF. As DNA, the CDR3 is TGTGCCAGCAGTGCAGGCACTGAAGCTTTCTTT.